This T cell receptor (beta chain) originates from a study of early stage breast cancer tumors. The V end lost 1 base, the J end lost 0 bases, and 13 bases lay between the germline ends. This CDR3 spans 16 amino acids. Per the germline V gene, CDR1 is SGHDT and CDR2 is YYEEEE. Worth noting for this clone: Antigen unknown.

Study findings and constraints: Most shared enriched TCRB sequences were commonly generated ones.

The repertoire was sequenced with immunoSEQ multiplex PCR; TCRdb's copy has only in-frame clones and lacks some. In the table there are tens of thousands of clones, over 65% of which are singletons. Sequencing was carried out using blood. This receptor was identified in a person aged 55 to 75 with breast cancer. The gene calls are TRBV5-6 and TRBJ1-2, with no clear D. This CDR3 is CASSLFALNPNYGYTF. The CDR3 DNA follows: TGTGCCAGCAGCTTGTTCGCCCTTAACCCTAACTATGGCTACACCTTC.